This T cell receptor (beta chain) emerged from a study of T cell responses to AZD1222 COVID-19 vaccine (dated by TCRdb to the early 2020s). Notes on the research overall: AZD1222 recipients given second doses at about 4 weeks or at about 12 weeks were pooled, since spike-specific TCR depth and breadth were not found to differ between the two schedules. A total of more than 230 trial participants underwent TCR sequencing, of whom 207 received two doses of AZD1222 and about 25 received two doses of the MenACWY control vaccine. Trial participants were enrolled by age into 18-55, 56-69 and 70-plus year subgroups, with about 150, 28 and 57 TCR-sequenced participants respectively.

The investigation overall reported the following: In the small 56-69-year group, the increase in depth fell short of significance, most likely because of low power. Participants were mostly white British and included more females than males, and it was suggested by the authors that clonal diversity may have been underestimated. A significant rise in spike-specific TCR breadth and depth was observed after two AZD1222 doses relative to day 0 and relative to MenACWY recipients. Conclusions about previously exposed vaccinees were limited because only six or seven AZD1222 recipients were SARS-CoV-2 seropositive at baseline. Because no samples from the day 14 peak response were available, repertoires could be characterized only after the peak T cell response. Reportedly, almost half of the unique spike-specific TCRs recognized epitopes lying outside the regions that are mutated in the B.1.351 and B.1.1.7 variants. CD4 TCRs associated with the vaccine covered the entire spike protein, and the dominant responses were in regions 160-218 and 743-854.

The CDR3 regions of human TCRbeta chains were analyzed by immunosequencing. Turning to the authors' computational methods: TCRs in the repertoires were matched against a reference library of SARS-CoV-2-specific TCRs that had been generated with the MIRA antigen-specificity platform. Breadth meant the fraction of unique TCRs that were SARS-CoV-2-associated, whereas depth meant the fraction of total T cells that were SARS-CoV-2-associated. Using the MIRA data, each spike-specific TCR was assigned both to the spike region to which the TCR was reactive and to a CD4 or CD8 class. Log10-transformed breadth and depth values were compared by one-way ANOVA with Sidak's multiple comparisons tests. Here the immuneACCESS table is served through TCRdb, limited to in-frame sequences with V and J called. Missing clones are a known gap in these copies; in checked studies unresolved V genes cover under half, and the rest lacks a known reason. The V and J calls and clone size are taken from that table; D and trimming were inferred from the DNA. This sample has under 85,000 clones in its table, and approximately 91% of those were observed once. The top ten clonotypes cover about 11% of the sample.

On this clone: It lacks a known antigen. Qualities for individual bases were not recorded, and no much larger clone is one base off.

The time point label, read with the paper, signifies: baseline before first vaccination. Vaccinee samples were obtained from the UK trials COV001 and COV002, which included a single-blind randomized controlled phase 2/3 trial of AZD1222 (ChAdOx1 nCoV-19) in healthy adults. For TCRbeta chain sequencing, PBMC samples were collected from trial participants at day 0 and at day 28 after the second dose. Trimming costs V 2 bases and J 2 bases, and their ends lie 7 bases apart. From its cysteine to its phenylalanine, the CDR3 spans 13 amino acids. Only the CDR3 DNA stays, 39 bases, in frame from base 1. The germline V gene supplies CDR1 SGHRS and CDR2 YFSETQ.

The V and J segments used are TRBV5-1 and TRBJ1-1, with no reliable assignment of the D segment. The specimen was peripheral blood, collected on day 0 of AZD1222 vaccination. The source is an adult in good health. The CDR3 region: CASSFAPNTEAFF. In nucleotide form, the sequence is TGCGCCAGCAGCTTTGCACCTAACACTGAAGCTTTCTTT.